Listed here are 23 T cell receptor beta chains from one sample, sequenced in a study of cytomegalovirus exposure and HLA in healthy donors. PCR was performed using 60 Vbeta and 13 Jbeta primers. The repertoire was sequenced with immunoSEQ multiplex PCR; TCRdb's copy has only in-frame clones and lacks some. The data hold about 170,000 clones, with approximately 80% observed a single time. Sequenced material: PBMCs. The receptors here all came from a boy aged 2-9 years in good health and CMV-seronegative.

This clone showed up just a few times. This chain joins TRBV21-1 and TRBJ2-7; the listed D gene, TRBD1, was not tested against the DNA. TRBV21-1 is an annotated pseudogene. CDR3 length equals 14 residues. The CDR3, as DNA: TGTGCCAGCAGCAAAGAAAAGGCCAGGGTTGGACAGTACGTC. Its protein product is CASSKEKARVGQYV.

This chain links TRBV19 with TRBJ1-4; D remains ambiguous. V lost 3 bases, J lost 5 bases, and 4 bases lay in between. This CDR3 contains 12 residues. Germline loops: CDR1 LNHDA, CDR2 SQIVND (reference sequence). The CDR3 here is CASSILNEKLFF. The CDR3 region has the DNA TGTGCCAGTAGTATCTTGAATGAAAAACTGTTTTTT.

V usage is TRBV7-3 and J usage is TRBJ2-2, with D uncertain. V shed 5 bases and J shed 1 base, with 11 bases lying between them. This CDR3 has 15 residues. The germline V gene encodes CDR1 SGHTA and CDR2 FQGTGA. CDR3 sequence: CASSPSHGNTGELFF. The CDR3 DNA sequence: TGTGCCAGCAGCCCCTCCCACGGGAACACCGGGGAGCTGTTTTTT.

The chain carries TRBV5-4 and TRBJ2-2, with D unclear. The V gene lost 4 bases and the J gene lost 6 bases, with 13 bases spanning the gap. This CDR3 has 14 residues. Germline assignment: CDR1 SGHNT and CDR2 YYREEE (reference sequence). This CDR3 is CASSPETPPGELFF. In nucleotides, the CDR3 is TGTGCCAGCAGCCCGGAGACGCCACCCGGGGAGCTGTTTTTT.

This sequence joins TRBV2 and TRBJ2-1; weak D call: TRBD1 (7 bases). This CDR3 has 11 residues. Germline CDR1 and CDR2: SNHLY and FYNNEI. V was trimmed by 6 bases and J by 13 bases, leaving 13 bases between them. The CDR3 is CASRAGQTQFF. DNA of the CDR3: TGTGCCAGCAGGGCGGGACAGACCCAGTTCTTC.

This clone has only one observation. The chain has TRBV4-1 and TRBJ2-7, with 8 bases fitting TRBD2. V trimming: 4 bases; J trimming: 3 bases; junction bases outside the gene matches: 5. Germline values: CDR1 MGHRA, CDR2 YSYEKL. There are 14 residues in the CDR3. CDR3 residues: CASSPGTRFYEQYF. CDR3 in DNA: TGCGCCAGCAGCCCCGGGACTAGATTCTACGAGCAGTACTTC.

The rearrangement uses TRBV2 and TRBJ2-7; maybe TRBD2 (6 bases). V lost 5 bases to trimming and J lost 5 bases, with 16 bases between them. Germline V gene lookup returns CDR1 SNHLY and CDR2 FYNNEI. This CDR3 has 14 residues. This CDR3 reads CASSPKGGKDEQYF. CDR3 nucleotide sequence: TGTGCCAGCAGTCCGAAGGGCGGGAAAGACGAGCAGTACTTC.

The chain couples TRBV5-4 to TRBJ2-5; 9 positions match TRBD1. This CDR3 has 15 residues. Germline V CDR1 and CDR2: SGHNT, YYREEE (reference sequence). CDR3 loop: CAAGGRDRVLETQYF. In DNA, the CDR3 is TGTGCAGCGGGTGGTCGGGACAGGGTGTTGGAGACCCAGTACTTC.

The rearrangement uses TRBV11-3 and TRBJ2-4; TRBD2 matches 7 bases. CDR3 length: 15 amino acids. Germline V lookup: CDR1 SGHNT, CDR2 YENEEA. Unmatched junction bases numbered 2, after V lost 2 bases and J lost 1 base. CDR3 coding DNA: TGTGCCAGCAGCTTAAGCGGGATGGCCAAAAACATTCAGTACTTC. Translation gives CASSLSGMAKNIQYF.

The V gene is TRBV4-3, the J gene TRBJ1-5; maybe TRBD1 (5 bases). There are 15 residues in the CDR3. V lost 0 bases and J lost 7, with 13 bases in between. CDR1 LGHNA and CDR2 YSLEER come from the germline V gene. CDR3 nucleotide sequence: TGCGCCAGCAGCCAAGACTGGCAGGGTGGGCAGCCCCAGCATTTT. Translated, it gives CASSQDWQGGQPQHF.

The chain couples TRBV5-1 to TRBJ1-2; TRBD1 aligns across 8 bases. With V trimmed by 4 bases and J by 12 bases, 8 bases remained unmatched. The CDR3 consists of 12 residues. CDR1 is SGHRS and CDR2 is YFSETQ in the germline V gene. The chain's CDR3 is CASSLGQGGHTF. In DNA, the CDR3 is TGCGCCAGCAGCCTAGGACAGGGCGGGCACACCTTC.

The chain combines TRBV7-6 with TRBJ2-1; perhaps TRBD2 as D (6 bases). Germline lookup yields CDR1 SGHVS and CDR2 FNYEAQ. V lost 1 base to trimming and J lost 3 bases, with 7 bases between them. This CDR3 is built from 14 residues. The DNA for the CDR3 is TGTGCCAGCAGCTTAGGCGGGGTCTACAATGAGCAGTTCTTC. It specifies CASSLGGVYNEQFF.

Details on this clone: The junction shows a germline mismatch at one end, possibly a read error. The chain recombines TRBV7-7 with TRBJ1-6, with D uncertain. The CDR3 runs 16 residues. Per the germline V gene, CDR1 is SSHAT and CDR2 is FNYEAQ (reference sequence). This CDR3 reads CASSQKRSSYNSPLHF. DNA for the CDR3: TGTGCTAGCAGCCAAAAGAGGAGCTCCTATAATTCACCCCTCCACTTT.

The J gene is TRBJ2-3, the V gene TRBV9; 13 bases fit TRBD2. The germline V gene encodes CDR1 SGDLS and CDR2 YYNGEE. Trimming removed 0 bases from V and 0 bases from J; junction bases left unmatched: 4. The CDR3 is made up of 18 amino acids. CDR3 loop: CASSVGTSGGPSTDTQYF. CDR3 nucleotides: TGTGCCAGCAGCGTAGGGACTAGCGGGGGACCTAGCACAGATACGCAGTATTTT.

The rearrangement joins TRBV7-8 to TRBJ2-7, with 8 bases lining up with TRBD1. Losses at the gene ends were 4 bases for V and 7 bases for J; bases not matched to a gene: 9. Germline CDR1 is SGHVS and CDR2 is FQNEAQ. The CDR3 totals 14 residues. CDR3 DNA sequence: TGTGCCAGCAGCTCCGGACAGGGTTCGAGGGAGCAGTACGTC. Translated: CASSSGQGSREQYV.

V usage is TRBV7-2 and J usage is TRBJ2-1, with TRBD2 matching over 13 bases. Germline CDR1 reads SGHTA; CDR2 reads FQGNSA. V shed 5 bases and J 9 bases; nucleotides not matched to a gene: 13. CDR3 length: 17 amino acids. The CDR3 DNA is TGTGCCAGCAGCGCAGCCCAACTAGCGGGAGGGCCCACTGAGCAGTTCTTC. This gives the protein CASSAAQLAGGPTEQFF.

This rearrangement joins TRBV6-1 to TRBJ2-2; tentative D call: TRBD1 (5 bases). Germline CDR1 MNHNS, CDR2 SASEGT. V was clipped by 1 base and J by 5 bases, with 11 bases between them. The CDR3 extends over 15 amino acids. DNA for the CDR3: TGTGCCAGCAGTGAAGTGGGTACAGGTACCGGGGAGCTGTTTTTT. Amino acid sequence: CASSEVGTGTGELFF.

This clone was counted once. The chain is built from TRBV19 and TRBJ1-1, with a possible D match to TRBD1 (5 bases). Germline V gives CDR1 LNHDA, CDR2 SQIVND (reference sequence). The CDR3 is 14 amino acids. Trimming left V 7 bases short and J 3 bases short, with 15 bases between. The CDR3 is CASNQQGWDTEAFF. For the CDR3, the DNA is TGTGCCAGTAACCAGCAGGGTTGGGACACTGAAGCTTTCTTT. Together with reference TRBV19 and TRBJ1-1, the CDR3 gives the full variable domain: DGGITQSPKYLFRKEGQNVTLSCEQNLNHDAMYWYRQDPGQGLRLIYYSQIVNDFQKGDIAEGYSVSREKKESFPLTVTSAQKNPTAFYLCASNQQGWDTEAFFGQGTRLTVV.

This clone was seen only once. The CDR3 DNA follows: TGTGCCAGCAGTGAATTTCGCGGGAGTTCCTACAATGAGCAGTTCTTC. This encodes CASSEFRGSSYNEQFF. The genes are TRBV6-1 and TRBJ2-1; 7 nucleotides align to TRBD2. The CDR3 sequence is 16 residues long. CDR1 and CDR2 from the germline V gene are MNHNS and SASEGT. J lost 1 base, V lost 2 bases, and 5 bases had no gene match.

The J gene is TRBJ2-7, the V gene TRBV19; 12 bases are shared with TRBD2. CDR3 length equals 15 residues. From germline, CDR1 is LNHDA and CDR2 SQIVND (reference sequence). Trimming removed 3 bases from V and 4 bases from J; junction bases left unmatched: 4. The DNA of the CDR3 is TGTGCCAGTAGTATCAGACTAGCGGGAGCTTACGAGCAGTACTTC. Its protein is CASSIRLAGAYEQYF.

The chain recombines TRBV6-5 with TRBJ1-2, with 9 bases matching TRBD1. The CDR3 length is 14 residues. The germline V gene has CDR1 MNHEY and CDR2 SVGAGI. V shed 9 bases, J shed 3 bases, and the junction held 8 bases outside the gene matches. Written as DNA, the CDR3 is TGTGCCAGTCGTGCGGGACAGGGATACTATGGCTACACCTTC. Translating gives CASRAGQGYYGYTF.

V is TRBV27 and J is TRBJ1-5; TRBD1 is a possible D gene (6 bases). The CDR3 loop spans 16 amino acids. The germline V gene has CDR1 MNHEY and CDR2 SMNVEV (reference sequence). Trimming removed 5 bases at V and 5 bases at J, with 19 bases between. The CDR3 sequence: CASSALAGVGDQPQHF. DNA of the CDR3: TGTGCCAGCAGTGCGCTAGCAGGGGTAGGGGATCAGCCCCAGCATTTT.

V and J are TRBV5-4 and TRBJ2-2; tentative D call: TRBD1 (6 bases). This CDR3 has 18 amino acids. Germline CDR1 and CDR2: SGHNT and YYREEE (reference sequence). V lost 3 bases to trimming and J lost 6 bases, with 24 bases between them. The CDR3 nucleotides read TGTGCCAGCAGCTCTAGTCCCGGCAGCCTGAACAGGGCCGGGGAGCTGTTTTTT. It is translated as CASSSSPGSLNRAGELFF.